A single TCR beta chain is shown here with its context. The antigen remains unidentified. The CDR3 totals 16 residues. The data were obtained in a study of cytomegalovirus exposure and HLA in healthy donors. Findings of the study overall: In a later analysis, at a false discovery rate of 0.05, 16,951 TCR beta sequences matched HLA alleles. A previous analysis found most TCR beta V segments productive roughly 90% or roughly 30% of the time. Through in vitro validation, a few CMV-associated chains were shown to be specific for CMV antigens.

Amplification used 60 Vbeta primers and 13 Jbeta primers. The assay was immunoSEQ multiplex PCR, and TCRdb's table has in-frame clones only and misses some. The repertoire holds around 120,000 clones, with about 85% as singletons. Sequences were obtained from PBMCs. This rearrangement joins TRBV21-1 to TRBJ1-5; TRBD1 is the table's D call and was not checked against the DNA. TRBV21-1 is a pseudogene segment. The clonotype was recovered from a boy between 5 and 17 years old in good health and CMV-seronegative. The CDR3 nucleotides are TGTGCCAGCAGCAAAGAGACAGGCGAAATAGGTCAGCCCCAGCATTTT. This translates into CASSKETGEIGQPQHF.